This TCR beta chain was observed in a study of T-cell memory formation after mild COVID-19. CDR1 and CDR2 from the germline V gene are LNHNV and YYDKDF (reference sequence). With 6 bases removed from V and 7 bases from J, the gap between germline ends came to 13 bases. The CDR3 loop spans 13 amino acids. This clonotype was picked up many times. MiXCR, applied by TCRdb to the 5' RACE reads, yields one record per CDR3 protein. The sample contains roughly 51,000 distinct CDR3 sequences, over 6.5% of which appear only once. This sequence originates from a man aged 18 to 35 who had mild COVID-19 (a few samples of this study predate the infection). Cell type and time point are not known. What was sequenced was PBMCs or a T cell subset sorted from them (not recorded which). This chain connects TRBV15 to TRBJ2-1, with D possibly matching TRBD2 (5 bases). CDR3 sequence: CATSPHGENEQFF. The DNA for the CDR3 is TGTGCCACCAGTCCTCACGGGGAGAATGAGCAGTTCTTC.